This T cell receptor (beta chain) derives from a study of identical twins. Notes on the study in general: Out-of-frame alpha sequences that twins shared showed excess low generation probability. Model-predicted out-of-frame TCR alpha sharing fell below observed values in monozygotic twins.

Germline loops: CDR1 SGHAT, CDR2 FQNNGV. The V gene end was trimmed by 4 bases and the J gene end by 7 bases; junction bases not matched to a gene: 4. There are 14 residues in the CDR3. With no exceptions, donors were healthy Caucasians. Regarding this clonotype: Its target is not known.

Each CDR3 protein is one row after TCRdb ran MiXCR on the 5' RACE reads. The sample records 1.5 million to 2 million distinct CDR3 sequences, under 35% being singletons. Source material: cord blood. The V call is TRBV11-2, the J call TRBJ1-2; 12 bases are a match to TRBD1. The clonotype was recovered from a newborn girl in good health. The CDR3 sequence is CASSSGTGGGGYTF. For the CDR3, the DNA is TGTGCCAGCAGCTCCGGGACAGGGGGCGGTGGCTACACCTTC.